The clone carrying this T cell receptor beta chain was counted many times. The sample comes from a study of sequential checkpoint blockade in melanoma. The overall study: First-line arms were nivolumab then ipilimumab, or the reverse, randomized 1:1. After both sequences, patients received maintenance nivolumab. DNA from 90 to 100 pretreatment tumor samples underwent TCRβ immunosequencing.

The data were produced by immunoSEQ multiplex PCR, yet TCRdb's version contains in-frame clones alone and is incomplete. Of about 37,000 clones listed, roughly 32% are singletons. Treatment described: randomized to nivolumab then ipilimumab (arm A) or the reverse (arm B). No patient had prior DNA-damaging chemotherapy. The CDR3 sequence is 13 residues long. V dropped 5 bases and J dropped 6 bases, with 11 bases sitting between them. CDR1 is MNHGY and CDR2 is SAAAGT in the germline V gene. The rearrangement joins TRBV6-8 to TRBJ1-5, with D unresolved. The source of this sequence is a human donor with melanoma. Sequencing used tumor tissue (inferred from file names), obtained from a patient given nivolumab and ipilimumab in sequence. For the CDR3, the DNA is TGTGCCAGCAGTCCAGGAACGGGTCAGCCCCAGCATTTT. It codes for CASSPGTGQPQHF.